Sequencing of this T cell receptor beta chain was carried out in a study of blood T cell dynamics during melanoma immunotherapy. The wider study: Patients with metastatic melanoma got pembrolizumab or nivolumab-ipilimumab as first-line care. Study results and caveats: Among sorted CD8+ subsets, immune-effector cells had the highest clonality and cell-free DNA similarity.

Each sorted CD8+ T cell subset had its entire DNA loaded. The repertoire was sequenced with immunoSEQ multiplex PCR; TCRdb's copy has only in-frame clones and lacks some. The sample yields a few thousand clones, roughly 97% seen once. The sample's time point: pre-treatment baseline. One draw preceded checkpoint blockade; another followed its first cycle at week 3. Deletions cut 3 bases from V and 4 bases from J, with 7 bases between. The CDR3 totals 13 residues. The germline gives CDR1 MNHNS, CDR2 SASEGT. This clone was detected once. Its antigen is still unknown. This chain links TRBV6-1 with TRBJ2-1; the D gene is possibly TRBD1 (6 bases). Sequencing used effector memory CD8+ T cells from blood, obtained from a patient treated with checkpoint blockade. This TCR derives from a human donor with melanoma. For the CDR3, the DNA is TGTGCCAGCAGTGATGGACAGTACAATGAGCAGTTCTTC. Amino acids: CASSDGQYNEQFF.